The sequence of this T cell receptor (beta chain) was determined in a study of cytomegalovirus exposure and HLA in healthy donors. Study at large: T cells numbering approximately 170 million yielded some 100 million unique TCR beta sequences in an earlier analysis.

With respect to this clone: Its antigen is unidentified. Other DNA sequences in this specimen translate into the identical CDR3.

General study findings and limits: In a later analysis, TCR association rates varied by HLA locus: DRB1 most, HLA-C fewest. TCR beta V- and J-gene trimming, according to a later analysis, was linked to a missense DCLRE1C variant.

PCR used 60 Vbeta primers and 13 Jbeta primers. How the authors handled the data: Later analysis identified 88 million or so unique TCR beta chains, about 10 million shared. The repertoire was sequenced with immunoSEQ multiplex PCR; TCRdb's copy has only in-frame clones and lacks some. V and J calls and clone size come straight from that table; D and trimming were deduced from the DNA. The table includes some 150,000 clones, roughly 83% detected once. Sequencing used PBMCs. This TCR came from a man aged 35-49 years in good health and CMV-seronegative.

CDR3 region: CASSVRDRGTEAFF. Written as DNA, the CDR3 is TGTGCCAGCAGCGTGCGGGACAGGGGAACTGAAGCTTTCTTT. The genes are TRBV9 and TRBJ1-1, with 10 bases identical to TRBD1. The germline gives CDR1 SGDLS, CDR2 YYNGEE. Trimming took 2 bases from V and 5 from J; bases not matched to a gene: 3. The CDR3 is made up of 14 amino acids. Together with reference TRBV9 and TRBJ1-1, the CDR3 gives the full variable domain: DSGVTQTPKHLITATGQRVTLRCSPRSGDLSVYWYQQSLDQGLQFLIQYYNGEERAKGNILERFSAQQFPDLHSELNLSSLELGDSALYFCASSVRDRGTEAFFGQGTRLTVV.